A single sample gave rise to the 21 T cell receptor beta chains below, sequenced in a study of T cell repertoires in cytomegalovirus infection. TCRdb used MiXCR to reprocess the reads, holding one entry per CDR3 protein. The table shows around 260,000 distinct CDR3 sequences, with approximately 9.1% occurring only once. The sequenced material came from PBMCs. The receptor set was obtained from a human donor in good health (CMV status not recorded). Some clones in this sample may be carry-over from other donors' samples.

This clonotype was recorded at least ten times. The chain recombines TRBV6-2 or TRBV6-3 with TRBJ1-1, with D unclear. CDR3 length equals 12 residues. Germline CDR1 is MNHEY and CDR2 is SVGEGT. With 2 bases removed from V and 8 bases from J, the gap between germline ends came to 9 bases. This chain's CDR3 is CASSYVAREAFF. The CDR3 DNA reads TGTGCCAGCAGTTACGTGGCAAGGGAAGCTTTCTTT.

This chain links TRBV7-3 with TRBJ2-4; no definite D call. V lost 2 bases and J lost 5, with 4 bases in between. CDR1 and CDR2 (germline): SGHTA, FQGTGA. This CDR3 contains 12 residues. CDR3 residues: CASSLSENIQYF. CDR3 DNA sequence: TGTGCCAGCAGCTTATCCGAAAACATTCAGTACTTC. Full variable domain (remainder filled in from reference TRBV7-3 and TRBJ2-4): GAGVSQTPSNKVTEKGKYVELRCDPISGHTALYWYRQSLGQGPEFLIYFQGTGAADDSGLPNDRFFAVRPEGSVSTLKIQRTERGDSAVYLCASSLSENIQYFGAGTRLSVL.

At least ten counts were recorded for this clonotype. The rearrangement joins TRBV6-2 or TRBV6-3 to TRBJ1-5; 9 bases are shared with TRBD1. Unmatched junction bases numbered 12, after V lost 0 bases and J lost 3 bases. The CDR3 contains 19 residues. Germline V gene lookup returns CDR1 MNHEY and CDR2 SVGEGT. The CDR3 sequence: CASSYSVGTGNLNNQPQHF. Written as DNA, the CDR3 is TGTGCCAGCAGTTACTCTGTGGGGACAGGGAACCTTAACAATCAGCCCCAGCATTTT.

This clonotype was seen at least ten times. V is TRBV20-1 and J is TRBJ2-7, with D hard to call. CDR1 is DFQATT and CDR2 is SNEGSKA in the germline V gene (reference sequence). CDR3 size: 12 residues. Between the trimmed V and J ends, which lost 7 bases and 3 bases, there was a span of 13 bases. The CDR3 loop reads CSGGVAYYEQYF. The CDR3 DNA reads TGCAGTGGTGGGGTGGCGTACTACGAGCAGTACTTC.

This clonotype was seen repeatedly, ten times or more. The genes are TRBV7-6 and TRBJ1-1; a possible D gene is TRBD1 (5 bases). Trimming removed 5 bases from V and 1 base from J, with 8 bases in between. There are 13 residues in the CDR3. Germline values: CDR1 SGHVS, CDR2 FNYEAQ. CDR3 in amino acids: CASSTTENTEAFF. The CDR3 DNA sequence: TGTGCCAGCAGCACGACAGAGAACACTGAAGCTTTCTTT.

In this sample, this clonotype turned up many times. One junction end disagrees with the germline gene, perhaps due to a read error. The V call is TRBV7-7, the J call TRBJ2-5; D is unresolved. Germline CDR1 and CDR2: SSHAT and FNYEAQ (reference sequence). The CDR3 runs to 15 residues. This CDR3 reads CASSLQDGSLETQYF. The CDR3 DNA reads as TGTGCTAGCAGCTTGCAGGACGGGTCACTAGAGACCCAGTACTTC.

This clonotype occurred many times. The chain links TRBV24-1 to TRBJ1-2; no reliable D call. Germline CDR1 reads KGHDR; CDR2 reads SFDVKD. The CDR3 loop spans 12 amino acids. V shed 8 bases and J shed 3 bases, with 9 bases lying between them. CDR3 region: CATMGRDYGYTF. Written as DNA, the CDR3 is TGTGCCACCATGGGGAGAGACTATGGCTACACCTTC.

This clonotype has a count of ten or more. CDR3 residues: CASSSPRGEKLFF. The CDR3 bases are TGTGCCAGCAGCTCCCCCAGGGGGGAAAAACTGTTTTTT. The chain carries TRBV7-2 and TRBJ1-4; 7 bases are shared with TRBD1. The CDR3 consists of 13 residues. V trimming: 4 bases; J trimming: 8 bases; junction bases outside the gene matches: 4. The germline gives CDR1 SGHTA, CDR2 FQGNSA.

This clonotype occurred many times. The rearrangement joins TRBV6-1 to TRBJ1-5, with 8 bases aligning to TRBD1. Losses at the gene ends were 5 bases for V and 1 base for J; bases not matched to a gene: 4. This CDR3 is built from 15 residues. Per the germline V gene, CDR1 is MNHNS and CDR2 is SASEGT. CDR3 protein: CASSPDRASNQPQHF. As DNA, the CDR3 is TGTGCCAGCAGTCCGGACAGGGCGAGCAATCAGCCCCAGCATTTT.

V is TRBV20-1 and J is TRBJ2-5; the match to TRBD2 covers 14 bases. Losses at the gene ends were 5 bases for V and 2 bases for J; bases not matched to a gene: 7. The CDR3 spans 16 residues. The germline gives CDR1 DFQATT, CDR2 SNEGSKA (reference sequence). The CDR3: CSAARLAGGVQETQYF. The CDR3 DNA reads TGCAGTGCTGCTAGACTAGCGGGAGGGGTACAAGAGACCCAGTACTTC.

The chain is built from TRBV7-3 and TRBJ2-2; TRBD2 matches 13 bases. The CDR3 runs 17 residues. V dropped 5 bases and J dropped 7; count of bases not matched to a gene: 10. CDR1 and CDR2 (germline): SGHTA, FQGTGA. The chain's CDR3 is CASSQQGLAGTGGELFF. The CDR3 DNA is TGTGCCAGCAGCCAACAGGGACTAGCGGGGACTGGCGGGGAGCTGTTTTTT.

This clonotype was observed at least ten times. The chain has TRBV7-9 and TRBJ1-1; TRBD1 might be the D (5 bases). V lost 2 bases and J 3 bases, leaving 7 bases between the germline ends. The CDR3 is 13 amino acids. CDR1 and CDR2 (germline): SEHNR, FQNEAQ (reference sequence). CDR3 sequence (DNA): TGTGCCAGCAGCTTAATGGGGGACACTGAAGCTTTCTTT. Protein sequence: CASSLMGDTEAFF. The variable domain in full, with the rest retrieved from reference TRBV7-9 and TRBJ1-1, is DTGVSQNPRHKITKRGQNVTFRCDPISEHNRLYWYRQTLGQGPEFLTYFQNEAQLEKSRLLSDRFSAERPKGSFSTLEIQRTEQGDSAMYLCASSLMGDTEAFFGQGTRLTVV.

This clonotype was seen many times. V and J are TRBV7-2 and TRBJ1-1, with a tentative D call TRBD1 (5 bases). Germline V CDR1 and CDR2: SGHTA, FQGNSA. The CDR3 spans 14 residues. V lost 5 bases, J lost 3 bases, and 13 bases lay in between. The CDR3 here is CASSPRIRDTEAFF. In nucleotides, the CDR3 is TGTGCCAGCAGCCCTCGTATCAGGGACACTGAAGCTTTCTTT.

This clonotype turned up a few times. Here the CDR3 reads CASSIFRTNSPLHF. The CDR3 DNA is TGTGCCAGTAGTATTTTCAGGACCAATTCACCCCTCCACTTT. V usage is TRBV19 and J usage is TRBJ1-6; the D is unclear. V lost 3 bases, J lost 7 bases, and 10 bases lay in between. The CDR3 spans 14 residues. Looked up from germline, CDR1 is LNHDA and CDR2 is SQIVND (reference sequence).

The chain recombines TRBV29-1 with TRBJ1-1; maybe TRBD1 (6 bases). The CDR3 is 13 residues long. V shed 5 bases and J shed 9 bases, with 19 bases lying between them. Germline lookup yields CDR1 SQVTM and CDR2 ANQGSEA. The CDR3 region has the DNA TGCAGCGTTCACACTGGACAGTCTCCAAAAGCTTTCTTT. Its protein is CSVHTGQSPKAFF.

The sample holds a few counts of this clonotype. The gene calls are TRBV19 and TRBJ1-2; 7 bases are shared with TRBD1. Trimming at V came to 4 bases and at J to 3 bases, leaving 8 bases not matched to a gene. Germline loops: CDR1 LNHDA, CDR2 SQIVND (reference sequence). The CDR3 loop spans 15 amino acids. The CDR3 region has the DNA TGTGCCAGTAGTACCGGGAGGCAGGGGGACTATGGCTACACCTTC. Its translation is CASSTGRQGDYGYTF.

At least ten counts were recorded for this clonotype. In DNA form, the CDR3 reads TGTGCCAGCAGCCCACTACAGCAGCGGTGGCAAGAGACCCAGTACTTC. Translating gives CASSPLQQRWQETQYF. V gene TRBV7-6 combines with J gene TRBJ2-5; tentative D call: TRBD2 (5 bases). Germline CDR1 reads SGHVS; CDR2 reads FNYEAQ. Trimming stripped 5 bases from V and 2 bases from J, with 18 bases between. The CDR3 is 16 amino acids.

This clonotype was found many times. The CDR3 loop reads CASSLAGLEQYF. CDR3 DNA sequence: TGTGCCAGCAGCTTAGCGGGTTTGGAGCAGTACTTC. The chain has TRBV7-2 and TRBJ2-7; D remains ambiguous. Deletions cut 0 bases from V and 7 bases from J, with 7 bases between. This CDR3 has 12 amino acids. In germline, CDR1 is SGHTA, CDR2 FQGNSA.

The chain couples TRBV7-6 to TRBJ1-2; 7 nucleotides match TRBD1. The V gene end was trimmed by 2 bases and the J gene end by 5 bases; junction bases not matched to a gene: 8. The CDR3 loop spans 15 amino acids. Germline CDR1 and CDR2: SGHVS and FNYEAQ. CDR3: CASSLIPGTEYGYTF. In DNA form, the CDR3 reads TGTGCCAGCAGCTTAATCCCCGGGACAGAATATGGCTACACCTTC.

V is TRBV19 and J is TRBJ2-2; 7 bases fit TRBD1. Unmatched junction bases numbered 7, after V lost 5 bases and J lost 4 bases. The CDR3 loop spans 15 amino acids. Per the germline V gene, CDR1 is LNHDA and CDR2 is SQIVND (reference sequence). CDR3 coding DNA: TGTGCCAGTAGTGATACAGGGGCAGGCACCGGGGAGCTGTTTTTT. Translated, it gives CASSDTGAGTGELFF.

Regarding this clonotype: A much larger clone lies a single base off, so this may be a read error. The chain is built from TRBV3-1 and TRBJ1-2; D is perhaps TRBD1 (5 bases). The length of the CDR3 is 12 residues. Germline V CDR1 and CDR2: LGHDT, YNNKEL (reference sequence). The CDR3, as DNA: TGTGTCAGCAGCTGGACGGGGGAGGGCTACACCTTC. Translating it yields CVSSWTGEGYTF.